This TCR beta chain was found in a study of shared clonotypes between healthy human individuals. Study context: A couple of female and a few male donors aged 18 to 49 were enrolled.

Germline V gene sequence: CDR1 LGHNA, CDR2 YSLEER. V shed 1 base and J 5 bases; nucleotides not matched to a gene: 5. The CDR3 length is 16 residues. The table came from immunoSEQ multiplex PCR; TCRdb's copy has only in-frame clones and leaves some out. Of fewer than 550,000 clones in the sample, about 80% were seen once. The sequence was collected from a middle-aged woman in good health. Some clones in this sample may be carry-over from other donors' samples. Sequencing was performed on PBMCs. V gene TRBV4-3 combines with J gene TRBJ2-7, with TRBD2 identical over 13 bases. The CDR3 sequence is CASSQGTSGSPHEQYF. CDR3 coding DNA: TGCGCCAGCAGCCAAGGGACTAGCGGGAGTCCCCACGAGCAGTACTTC.